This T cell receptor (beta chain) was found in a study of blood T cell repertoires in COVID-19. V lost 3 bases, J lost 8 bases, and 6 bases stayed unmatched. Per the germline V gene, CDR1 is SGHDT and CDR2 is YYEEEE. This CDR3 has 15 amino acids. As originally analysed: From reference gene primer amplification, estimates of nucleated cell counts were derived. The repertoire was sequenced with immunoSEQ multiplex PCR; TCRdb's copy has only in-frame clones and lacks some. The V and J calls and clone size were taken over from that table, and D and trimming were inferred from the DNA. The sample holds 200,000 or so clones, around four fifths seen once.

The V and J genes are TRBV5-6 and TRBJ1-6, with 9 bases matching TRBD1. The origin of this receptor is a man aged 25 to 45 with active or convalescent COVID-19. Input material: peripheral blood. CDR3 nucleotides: TGTGCCAGCAGCTCGGGACAGGGCTACTATTCACCCCTCCACTTT. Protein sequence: CASSSGQGYYSPLHF.